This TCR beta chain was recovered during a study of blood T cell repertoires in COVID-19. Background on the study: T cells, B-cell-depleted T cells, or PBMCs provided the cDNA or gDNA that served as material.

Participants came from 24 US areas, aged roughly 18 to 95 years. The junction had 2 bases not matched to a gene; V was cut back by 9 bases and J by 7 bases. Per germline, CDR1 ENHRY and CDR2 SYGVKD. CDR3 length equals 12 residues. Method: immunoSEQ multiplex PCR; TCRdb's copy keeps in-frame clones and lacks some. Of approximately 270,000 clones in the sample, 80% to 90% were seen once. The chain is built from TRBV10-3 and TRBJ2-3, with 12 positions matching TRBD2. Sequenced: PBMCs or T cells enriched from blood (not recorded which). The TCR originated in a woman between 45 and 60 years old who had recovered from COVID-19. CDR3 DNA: TGTGCCATACGGACTAGCGGGAATACGCAGTATTTT. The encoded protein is CAIRTSGNTQYF.